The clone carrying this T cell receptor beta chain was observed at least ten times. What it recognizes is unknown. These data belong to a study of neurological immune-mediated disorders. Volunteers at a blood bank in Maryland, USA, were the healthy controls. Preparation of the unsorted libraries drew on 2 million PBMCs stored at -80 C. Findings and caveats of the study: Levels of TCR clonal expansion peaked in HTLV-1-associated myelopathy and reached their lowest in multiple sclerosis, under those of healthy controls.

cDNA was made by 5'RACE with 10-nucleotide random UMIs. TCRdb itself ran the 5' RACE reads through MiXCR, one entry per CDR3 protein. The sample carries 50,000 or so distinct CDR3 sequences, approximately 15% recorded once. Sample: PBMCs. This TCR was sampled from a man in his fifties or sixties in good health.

The chain's CDR3 is CASSQGGYGYTF. The CDR3 nucleotides are TGTGCCAGCAGCCAGGGGGGCTATGGCTACACCTTC. The chain has TRBV3-1 and TRBJ1-2; weak D call: TRBD1 (5 bases). The V and J ends lost 3 bases and 4 bases respectively, with 6 bases between them. The CDR3 covers 12 residues. In germline, CDR1 is LGHDT, CDR2 YNNKEL (reference sequence).